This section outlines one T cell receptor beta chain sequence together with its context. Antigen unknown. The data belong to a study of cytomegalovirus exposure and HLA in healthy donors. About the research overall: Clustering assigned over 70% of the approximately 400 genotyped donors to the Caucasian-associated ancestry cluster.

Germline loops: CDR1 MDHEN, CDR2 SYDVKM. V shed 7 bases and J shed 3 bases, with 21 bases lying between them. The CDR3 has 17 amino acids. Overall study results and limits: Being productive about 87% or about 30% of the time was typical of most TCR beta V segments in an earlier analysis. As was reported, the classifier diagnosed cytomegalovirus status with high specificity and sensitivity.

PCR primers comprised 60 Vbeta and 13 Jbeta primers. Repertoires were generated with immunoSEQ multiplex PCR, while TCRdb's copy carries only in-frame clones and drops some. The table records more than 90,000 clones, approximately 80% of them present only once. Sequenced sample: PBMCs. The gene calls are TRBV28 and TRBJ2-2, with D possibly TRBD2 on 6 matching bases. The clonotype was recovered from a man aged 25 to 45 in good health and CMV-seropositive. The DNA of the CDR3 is TGTGCCAGCACCCATCTACCGGGACGGAGGGACACCGGGGAGCTGTTTTTT. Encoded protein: CASTHLPGRRDTGELFF. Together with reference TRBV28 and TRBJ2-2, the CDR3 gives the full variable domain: DVKVTQSSRYLVKRTGEKVFLECVQDMDHENMFWYRQDPGLGLRLIYFSYDVKMKEKGDIPEGYSVSREKKERFSLILESASTNQTSMYLCASTHLPGRRDTGELFFGEGSRLTVL.